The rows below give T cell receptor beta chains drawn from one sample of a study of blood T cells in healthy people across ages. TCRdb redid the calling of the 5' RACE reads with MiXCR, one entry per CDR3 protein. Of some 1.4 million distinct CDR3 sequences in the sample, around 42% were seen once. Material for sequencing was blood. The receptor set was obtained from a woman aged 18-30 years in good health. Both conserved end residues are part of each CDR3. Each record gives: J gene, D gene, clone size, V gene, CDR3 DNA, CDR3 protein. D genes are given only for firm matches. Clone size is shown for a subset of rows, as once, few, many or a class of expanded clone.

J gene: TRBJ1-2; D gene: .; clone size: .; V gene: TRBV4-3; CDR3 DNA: TGCGCCAGCAGCCAAGATCCCTGGGCCAACTATGGCTACACCTTC; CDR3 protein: CASSQDPWANYGYTF
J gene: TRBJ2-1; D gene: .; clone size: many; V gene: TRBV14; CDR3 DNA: TGTGCCAGCAGCCAAAGGAACAATGAGCAGTTCTTC; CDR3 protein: CASSQRNNEQFF
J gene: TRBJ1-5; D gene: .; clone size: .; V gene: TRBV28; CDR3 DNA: TGTGCCAGCAGTTTACATAGGATCAGCAATCAGCCCCAGCATTTT; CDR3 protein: CASSLHRISNQPQHF
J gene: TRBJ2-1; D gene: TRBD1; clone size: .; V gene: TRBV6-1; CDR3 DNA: TGTGCCAGCAGTCCACGAAGGACAGGGCCCTACAATGAGCAGTTCTTC; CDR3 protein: CASSPRRTGPYNEQFF
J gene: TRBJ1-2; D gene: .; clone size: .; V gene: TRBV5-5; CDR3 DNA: TGTGCCAGCAGCTTGGGGTCTCCAGGGGATGGCCACACCTTC; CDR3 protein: CASSLGSPGDGHTF
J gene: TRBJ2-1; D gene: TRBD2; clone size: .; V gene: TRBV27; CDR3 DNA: TGTGCCAGCAGTTTAGCAGCTAGCGGGAGTAGCTCCTACAATGAGCAGTTCTTC; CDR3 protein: CASSLAASGSSSYNEQFF
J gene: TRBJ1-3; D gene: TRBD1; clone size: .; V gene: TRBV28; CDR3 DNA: TGTGCCAGCAGTTTTACGACAGGGACCATCACAACCTCTGGAAACACCATATATTTT; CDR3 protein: CASSFTTGTITTSGNTIYF
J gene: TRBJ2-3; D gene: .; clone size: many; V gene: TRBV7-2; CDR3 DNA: TGTGCCAGCAGCAGAAGACCACTCGGCACAGATACGCAGTATTTT; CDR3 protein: CASSRRPLGTDTQYF
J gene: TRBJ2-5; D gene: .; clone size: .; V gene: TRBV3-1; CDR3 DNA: TGTGCCACCGCCCAGGGGCTAATCGGAGAGACCCAGTACTTC; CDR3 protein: CATAQGLIGETQYF
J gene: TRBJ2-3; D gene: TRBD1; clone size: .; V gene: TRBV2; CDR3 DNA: TGTGCCAGCAGTGGGGACAGGGCCCCAGCAGATACGCAGTATTTT; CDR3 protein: CASSGDRAPADTQYF
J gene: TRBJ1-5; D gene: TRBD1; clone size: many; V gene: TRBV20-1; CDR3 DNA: TGCAGTGCTAGAGAGGACAGGGGCTATCAGCCCCAGCATTTT; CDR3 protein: CSAREDRGYQPQHF
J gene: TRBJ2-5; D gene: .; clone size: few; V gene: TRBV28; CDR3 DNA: TGTGCCAGCAGTTACACTAGTGCGGAGACCCAGTACTTC; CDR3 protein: CASSYTSAETQYF
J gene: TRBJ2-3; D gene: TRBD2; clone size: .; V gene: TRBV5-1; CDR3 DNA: TGCGCCAGCAGCTTGGCTGCTAGCGGGAGCCGAGGAACAGATACGCAGTATTTT; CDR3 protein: CASSLAASGSRGTDTQYF
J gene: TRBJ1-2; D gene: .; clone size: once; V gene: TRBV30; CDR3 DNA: TGTGCCTGGAGCCTCCATTCCGGCTACACCTTC; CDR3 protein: CAWSLHSGYTF
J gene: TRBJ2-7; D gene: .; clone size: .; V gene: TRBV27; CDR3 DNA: TGTGCCAGCAGTTTAGCGAGGGGGGGTCACGAGCAGTACTTC; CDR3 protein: CASSLARGGHEQYF
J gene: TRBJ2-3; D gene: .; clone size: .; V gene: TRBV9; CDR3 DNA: TGTGCCAGCAGCGCCGGACTATCAACTAGCACAGATACGCAGTATTTT; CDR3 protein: CASSAGLSTSTDTQYF
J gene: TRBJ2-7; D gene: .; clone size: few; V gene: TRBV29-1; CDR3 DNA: TGCAGCGTTGAGCTGGAGTCCTACGAGCAGTACTTC; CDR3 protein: CSVELESYEQYF
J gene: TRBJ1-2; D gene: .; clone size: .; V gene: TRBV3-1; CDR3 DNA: TGTGCCAGCAGCCACCGTCTCCCGGGTAGAGTTAACTATGGCTACACCTTC; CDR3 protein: CASSHRLPGRVNYGYTF
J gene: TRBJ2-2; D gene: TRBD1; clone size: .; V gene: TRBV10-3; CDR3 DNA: TGTGCCATCAGCAGGACAGGAGACACCGGGGAGCTGTTTTTT; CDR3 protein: CAISRTGDTGELFF
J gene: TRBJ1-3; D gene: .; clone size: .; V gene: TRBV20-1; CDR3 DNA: TGCAGTGCACACTCCGGGTACACCATATATTTT; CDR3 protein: CSAHSGYTIYF
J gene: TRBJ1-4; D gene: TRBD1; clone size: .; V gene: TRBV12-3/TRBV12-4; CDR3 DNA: TGTGCCAGCAGTTTCTGGACAGGGAGGGCAAAAAAACTGTTTTTT; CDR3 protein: CASSFWTGRAKKLFF
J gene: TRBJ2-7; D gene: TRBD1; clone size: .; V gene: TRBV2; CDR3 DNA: TGTGCTAAAAATAAAGGGACAGACTACGAGCAGTACTTC; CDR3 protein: CAKNKGTDYEQYF